This is a list of T cell receptor beta chains from one sample in a study of blood T cell repertoires in COVID-19. Data came from immunoSEQ multiplex PCR; TCRdb stores just in-frame clones and leaves some out. Among hundreds of thousands of clones, about 83% were seen once, and the ten largest hold approximately 2.1%. The sample taken for sequencing was PBMCs or T cells enriched from blood (not recorded which). These TCRs come from a woman aged 50 to 60 who had recovered from COVID-19. Both conserved end residues are part of each CDR3. The D gene is left open where the match is weak. Some rows have no size entry. The others give once, few or many, or a class for an expanded clone.

V gene: TRBV6-2/TRBV6-3; D gene: TRBD1; J gene: TRBJ1-5; clone size: NA; CDR3 DNA: TGTGCCAGCAGTTCCCCGCGGACAGGGGTGCATCAGCCCCAGCATTTT; CDR3 protein: CASSSPRTGVHQPQHF
V gene: TRBV9; D gene: NA; J gene: TRBJ1-1; clone size: NA; CDR3 DNA: TGTGCCAGCAGCCCGCGGATGAACACTGAAGCTTTCTTT; CDR3 protein: CASSPRMNTEAFF
V gene: TRBV27; D gene: TRBD1; J gene: TRBJ1-5; clone size: NA; CDR3 DNA: TGTGCCAGCAGTTCTGCCGGACAGGGGTTTAATCAGCCCCAGCATTTT; CDR3 protein: CASSSAGQGFNQPQHF
V gene: TRBV7-2; D gene: NA; J gene: TRBJ2-2; clone size: NA; CDR3 DNA: TGTGCCAGCAGCTCCACCCCCTCTAGTGCGAGAACCGGGGAGCTGTTTTTT; CDR3 protein: CASSSTPSSARTGELFF
V gene: TRBV5-4; D gene: NA; J gene: TRBJ2-7; clone size: NA; CDR3 DNA: TGTGCCAGCACCCGGGCCTCAGGGGGGCTCTCCTACGAGCAGTACTTC; CDR3 protein: CASTRASGGLSYEQYF
V gene: TRBV24-1; D gene: TRBD1; J gene: TRBJ1-1; clone size: NA; CDR3 DNA: TGTGCCACCAGTGACCCCGGGACAGGGAACACTGAAGCTTTCTTT; CDR3 protein: CATSDPGTGNTEAFF
V gene: TRBV19; D gene: TRBD1; J gene: TRBJ1-3; clone size: NA; CDR3 DNA: TGTGCCAGTAGTTCGTTTTCGGACAGGCCGAGGAACACCATATATTTT; CDR3 protein: CASSSFSDRPRNTIYF
V gene: TRBV6-5; D gene: TRBD1; J gene: TRBJ1-2; clone size: NA; CDR3 DNA: TGTGCCAGCAGTAGGATGGGACAGGGCTATGGCTACACCTTC; CDR3 protein: CASSRMGQGYGYTF
V gene: TRBV5-4; D gene: NA; J gene: TRBJ2-7; clone size: once; CDR3 DNA: TGTGCCAGCAGCTTGGAGGCGGGATGGTCCTACGAGCAGTACTTC; CDR3 protein: CASSLEAGWSYEQYF
V gene: TRBV6-2/TRBV6-3; D gene: TRBD1; J gene: TRBJ1-1; clone size: NA; CDR3 DNA: TGTGCCAGCAGTTACTGGACAGGGGATCAAATGAACACTGAAGCTTTCTTT; CDR3 protein: CASSYWTGDQMNTEAFF
V gene: TRBV7-8; D gene: NA; J gene: TRBJ1-1; clone size: NA; CDR3 DNA: TGTGCCAGCAGCTTAGCGCGTATCGGTCCGAGCGGGAACACTGAAGCTTTCTTT; CDR3 protein: CASSLARIGPSGNTEAFF
V gene: TRBV30; D gene: NA; J gene: TRBJ1-5; clone size: NA; CDR3 DNA: TGTGCCTGGAGTAGCAGGGAGGGTCAGCCCCAGCATTTT; CDR3 protein: CAWSSREGQPQHF
V gene: TRBV29-1; D gene: TRBD1; J gene: TRBJ1-1; clone size: NA; CDR3 DNA: TGCAGCGTTGGTTGGACAGGGAACACTGAAGCTTTCTTT; CDR3 protein: CSVGWTGNTEAFF
V gene: TRBV19; D gene: NA; J gene: TRBJ1-3; clone size: NA; CDR3 DNA: TGTGCCAGTAGTATTAGGACATCCGGAAACACCATATATTTT; CDR3 protein: CASSIRTSGNTIYF
V gene: TRBV7-2; D gene: NA; J gene: TRBJ2-1; clone size: NA; CDR3 DNA: TGTGCCAGCAGTCAGGAGTCGATTAGGGGTTACAATGAGCAGTTCTTC; CDR3 protein: CASSQESIRGYNEQFF
V gene: TRBV14; D gene: TRBD2; J gene: TRBJ2-3; clone size: few; CDR3 DNA: TGTGCCAGCAGCCAAGGACGAACTAGCGGGAACACAGATACGCAGTATTTT; CDR3 protein: CASSQGRTSGNTDTQYF
V gene: TRBV6-5; D gene: NA; J gene: TRBJ2-7; clone size: NA; CDR3 DNA: TGTGCCAGCAGTTACTCACGGGACACAATTCGGGCCGAGCAGTACTTC; CDR3 protein: CASSYSRDTIRAEQYF
V gene: TRBV2; D gene: NA; J gene: TRBJ2-7; clone size: NA; CDR3 DNA: TGTGCCAGCAGGGCCGACAGCGTCGAGCAGTACTTC; CDR3 protein: CASRADSVEQYF
V gene: TRBV11-2; D gene: TRBD1; J gene: TRBJ2-3; clone size: NA; CDR3 DNA: TGTGCCAGCAGCTTAGTTACAGGGGCAGATACGCAGTATTTT; CDR3 protein: CASSLVTGADTQYF
V gene: TRBV6-1; D gene: NA; J gene: TRBJ1-2; clone size: NA; CDR3 DNA: TGTGCCAGCAGTGACAGACTTCTTTATGGCTACACCTTC; CDR3 protein: CASSDRLLYGYTF
V gene: TRBV29-1; D gene: TRBD2; J gene: TRBJ2-3; clone size: NA; CDR3 DNA: TGCAGCGTTGGACTAGCGGGAGATACGCAGTATTTT; CDR3 protein: CSVGLAGDTQYF
V gene: TRBV15; D gene: TRBD2; J gene: TRBJ2-1; clone size: few; CDR3 DNA: TGTGCCACCGCACCGGGCGGGAGCTCCTACAATGAGCAGTTCTTC; CDR3 protein: CATAPGGSSYNEQFF
V gene: TRBV15; D gene: NA; J gene: TRBJ1-2; clone size: few; CDR3 DNA: TGTGCCACCAGCAGAGGAAGACTTGACAGCCTCTATGGCTACACCTTC; CDR3 protein: CATSRGRLDSLYGYTF
V gene: TRBV5-4; D gene: NA; J gene: TRBJ1-2; clone size: NA; CDR3 DNA: TGTGCCAGCAGCTTGGGTTCCAGGATGTCTAACTATGGCTACACCTTC; CDR3 protein: CASSLGSRMSNYGYTF
V gene: TRBV5-1; D gene: NA; J gene: TRBJ2-5; clone size: NA; CDR3 DNA: TGCGCCAGCAGCTTGTTTAGAGGCGGGACCCAAGAGACCCAGTACTTC; CDR3 protein: CASSLFRGGTQETQYF
V gene: TRBV2; D gene: NA; J gene: TRBJ2-3; clone size: NA; CDR3 DNA: TGTGCCAGCAGTAGTACCGGTACGCAGTATTTT; CDR3 protein: CASSSTGTQYF
V gene: TRBV7-9; D gene: NA; J gene: TRBJ2-1; clone size: NA; CDR3 DNA: TGTGCCAGCGGGCCCCGGGAGACGGGTGAGCAGTTCTTC; CDR3 protein: CASGPRETGEQFF
V gene: TRBV2; D gene: TRBD1; J gene: TRBJ2-7; clone size: NA; CDR3 DNA: TGTGCCAGCCGGACAGGGTTTAGCTACGAGCAGTACTTC; CDR3 protein: CASRTGFSYEQYF
V gene: TRBV19; D gene: TRBD2; J gene: TRBJ2-3; clone size: NA; CDR3 DNA: TGTGCCAGTAGTATTGGGACTAGCGGCACAGATACGCAGTATTTT; CDR3 protein: CASSIGTSGTDTQYF
V gene: TRBV20-1; D gene: TRBD1; J gene: TRBJ2-7; clone size: NA; CDR3 DNA: TGCAGTGCTAGTAGGACAGGCGAGACCTACGAGCAGTACTTC; CDR3 protein: CSASRTGETYEQYF
V gene: TRBV7-2; D gene: TRBD2; J gene: TRBJ2-7; clone size: NA; CDR3 DNA: TGTGCCAGCAGCTTAGGGCGACTAGCGGGGGACACCTACGAGCAGTACTTC; CDR3 protein: CASSLGRLAGDTYEQYF
V gene: TRBV4-1; D gene: NA; J gene: TRBJ2-7; clone size: NA; CDR3 DNA: TGCGCCAGCAGCCAAGTAGCGGATAGCTCCTACGAGCAGTACTTC; CDR3 protein: CASSQVADSSYEQYF
V gene: TRBV7-3; D gene: TRBD1; J gene: TRBJ1-6; clone size: NA; CDR3 DNA: TGTGCCAGCAGCGACGACAGGGTAAATTCACCCCTCCACTTT; CDR3 protein: CASSDDRVNSPLHF
V gene: TRBV6-5; D gene: NA; J gene: TRBJ1-6; clone size: NA; CDR3 DNA: TGTGCCAGCAGTAGCCGAAATTCACCCCTCCACTTT; CDR3 protein: CASSSRNSPLHF
V gene: TRBV7-2; D gene: NA; J gene: TRBJ2-2; clone size: NA; CDR3 DNA: TGTGCCAGCAGCTTAGTTAAATTGTCCGGGGAGCTGTTTTTT; CDR3 protein: CASSLVKLSGELFF
V gene: TRBV16; D gene: NA; J gene: TRBJ2-1; clone size: NA; CDR3 DNA: TGTGCCAGCAGCCAAACGGGTTTGAGGCCCAATGAGCAGTTCTTC; CDR3 protein: CASSQTGLRPNEQFF
V gene: TRBV11-2; D gene: NA; J gene: TRBJ1-4; clone size: NA; CDR3 DNA: TGTGCCAGCAGCTTAGGAGCGGAGGGGCCGACTAATGAAAAACTGTTTTTT; CDR3 protein: CASSLGAEGPTNEKLFF
V gene: TRBV7-8; D gene: TRBD1; J gene: TRBJ1-1; clone size: NA; CDR3 DNA: TGTGCCAGCAGCTCCCGGGACAGGGGGGGAGGTTTGGCTGAAGCTTTCTTT; CDR3 protein: CASSSRDRGGGLAEAFF
V gene: TRBV5-1; D gene: NA; J gene: TRBJ1-1; clone size: NA; CDR3 DNA: TGCGCCAGCAGCTTGGCACAGTCGAACACTGAAGCTTTCTTT; CDR3 protein: CASSLAQSNTEAFF
V gene: TRBV16; D gene: TRBD1; J gene: TRBJ1-2; clone size: NA; CDR3 DNA: TGTGCCAGCAGCCAATCGTTGGACAGGGAAGACTATGGCTACACCTTC; CDR3 protein: CASSQSLDREDYGYTF
V gene: TRBV9; D gene: NA; J gene: TRBJ1-2; clone size: NA; CDR3 DNA: TGTGCCAGCAGCGTCGACTCAAGACGTGGCCACACCTTC; CDR3 protein: CASSVDSRRGHTF
V gene: TRBV4-1; D gene: TRBD1; J gene: TRBJ1-2; clone size: NA; CDR3 DNA: TGCGCCAGCAGCCAGGGGACAGGCGGTGGCTACACCTTC; CDR3 protein: CASSQGTGGGYTF
V gene: TRBV5-1; D gene: TRBD1; J gene: TRBJ2-3; clone size: NA; CDR3 DNA: TGCGCCAGTAGGACAGGGGATGGTCCAGATACGCAGTATTTT; CDR3 protein: CASRTGDGPDTQYF
V gene: TRBV7-2; D gene: NA; J gene: TRBJ1-3; clone size: NA; CDR3 DNA: TGTGCCAGCAGCTTTTCATCCACGGGGACTGGAAACACCATATATTTT; CDR3 protein: CASSFSSTGTGNTIYF
V gene: TRBV18; D gene: TRBD2; J gene: TRBJ2-2; clone size: once; CDR3 DNA: TGTGCCAGCTCACCGAAAATAGCGGGGGGCGCCGGGGAGCTGTTTTTT; CDR3 protein: CASSPKIAGGAGELFF
V gene: TRBV7-2; D gene: NA; J gene: TRBJ2-2; clone size: once; CDR3 DNA: TGTGCAGCCGGGGTTACTAACACCGGGGAGCTGTTTTTT; CDR3 protein: CAAGVTNTGELFF
V gene: TRBV6-5; D gene: TRBD1; J gene: TRBJ1-5; clone size: NA; CDR3 DNA: TGTGCCAGCAACGACAGGGCGAGCAATCAGCCCCAGCATTTT; CDR3 protein: CASNDRASNQPQHF
V gene: TRBV28; D gene: NA; J gene: TRBJ1-2; clone size: NA; CDR3 DNA: TGTGCCAGCAGTCCCCATAACTATGGCTACACCTTC; CDR3 protein: CASSPHNYGYTF
V gene: TRBV6-5; D gene: TRBD1; J gene: TRBJ1-2; clone size: NA; CDR3 DNA: TGTGCCAGCAGTTGGGGACAGTATAACTATGGCTACACCTTC; CDR3 protein: CASSWGQYNYGYTF
V gene: TRBV2; D gene: NA; J gene: TRBJ2-5; clone size: NA; CDR3 DNA: TGTGCCAGACAGACAGGGAGGGAGACCCAGTACTTC; CDR3 protein: CARQTGRETQYF
V gene: TRBV9; D gene: NA; J gene: TRBJ1-2; clone size: NA; CDR3 DNA: TGTGCCAGCAGCGTAGCTTTCGACAGTCCCTCTGGCTACACCTTC; CDR3 protein: CASSVAFDSPSGYTF
V gene: TRBV10-3; D gene: TRBD1; J gene: TRBJ1-1; clone size: NA; CDR3 DNA: TGTGCCATCAGGAAACCCGGGACAGGGTTTGATGCTTTCTTT; CDR3 protein: CAIRKPGTGFDAFF
V gene: TRBV21-1; D gene: NA; J gene: TRBJ2-2; clone size: NA; CDR3 DNA: TGTGCCAGCAATCCCCCGAGGTTGGGGGGGTCCACCGGGGAGCTGTTTTTT; CDR3 protein: CASNPPRLGGSTGELFF
V gene: TRBV3-1/TRBV3-2; D gene: NA; J gene: TRBJ1-2; clone size: NA; CDR3 DNA: TGTGCCAGCAGCCAACAACCCCGGGGTGGCTACACCTTC; CDR3 protein: CASSQQPRGGYTF
V gene: TRBV4-3; D gene: NA; J gene: TRBJ1-1; clone size: NA; CDR3 DNA: TGCGCCAGCAGCCAAGACCCCCCCTCGGGGGGCGGAGGGACTGAAGCTTTCTTT; CDR3 protein: CASSQDPPSGGGGTEAFF
V gene: TRBV11-3; D gene: TRBD1; J gene: TRBJ1-4; clone size: once; CDR3 DNA: TGTGCCAGCAGCTTAAGCGACAGGGTGATTAATGAAAAACTGTTTTTT; CDR3 protein: CASSLSDRVINEKLFF
V gene: TRBV27; D gene: TRBD1; J gene: TRBJ2-7; clone size: once; CDR3 DNA: TGTGCCAGCAGTCCGGGGACAGTCCAGTACGAGCAGTACTTC; CDR3 protein: CASSPGTVQYEQYF